The 26 T cell receptor beta chains presented below share a single source sample, sequenced in a study of molecular identifiers for immune sequencing clone quantification. TCRdb ran MiXCR on the PCR reads and lists one entry per CDR3 protein. This sample has 90,000 to 120,000 distinct CDR3 sequences, with roughly a third found just once. The specimen was naive CD8+ T cells from blood, with Jurkat cell RNA spiked in. Subset indicated: FACS-sorted CD8+CD4-CCR7+CD45RA+ naive T cells. These receptors were taken from a human donor in good health. Some libraries in this study had Jurkat cell RNA spiked in.

Worth noting for this clonotype: This may arise from a read error, as a much more abundant clone is one base away. The CDR3 ends on some other residue instead of the conserved phenylalanine or tryptophan, so this is likely a read error. V usage is TRBV2 and J usage is TRBJ2-3; D unresolved. V was shortened by 3 bases and J by 7 bases, with 5 bases between the two germline ends. Germline values: CDR1 SNHLY, CDR2 FYNNEI. CDR3 length: 11 residues. CDR3: CASSDFNTQYS. The CDR3 DNA is TGTGCCAGCAGTGATTTCAATACGCAGTATTCT.

The rearrangement links TRBV7-6 to TRBJ2-7; no definite D call. Germline V lookup: CDR1 SGHVS, CDR2 FNYEAQ. This CDR3 is 12 amino acids long. Trimming cost V 1 base and J 5 bases, with 6 bases left between them. Here the CDR3 DNA reads TGTGCCAGCAGCTTAGTTGTGAACGAGCAGTACTTC. This translates into CASSLVVNEQYF.

This clonotype was observed at least ten times. The rearrangement uses TRBV3-1 and TRBJ1-1; 7 nucleotides align to TRBD1. The CDR3 loop spans 14 amino acids. V lost 3 bases and J lost 6; bases outside the gene matches: 7. Germline V gene lookup returns CDR1 LGHDT and CDR2 YNNKEL (reference sequence). In DNA form, the CDR3 reads TGTGCCAGCAGCCACACAGGAGGGACAGCTGAAGCTTTCTTT. Translated, it gives CASSHTGGTAEAFF.

A few counts support this clonotype. The gene calls are TRBV28 and TRBJ2-4; D gene ambiguous. Trimming took 3 bases from V and 2 from J, leaving 14 bases between them. Germline CDR1 MDHEN, CDR2 SYDVKM. The CDR3 runs 16 residues. CDR3 coding DNA: TGTGCCAGCAGTTTCGGGCCAAGGGATCCCAAAAACATTCAGTACTTC. It codes for CASSFGPRDPKNIQYF. Based on the CDR3 plus reference TRBV28 and TRBJ2-4, the full variable domain is DVKVTQSSRYLVKRTGEKVFLECVQDMDHENMFWYRQDPGLGLRLIYFSYDVKMKEKGDIPEGYSVSREKKERFSLILESASTNQTSMYLCASSFGPRDPKNIQYFGAGTRLSVL.

This clonotype was observed many times. This chain uses TRBV5-1 with TRBJ1-1; TRBD1 might be the D (6 bases). Germline values: CDR1 SGHRS, CDR2 YFSETQ. Deletions cut 1 base from V and 4 bases from J, with 14 bases between. The CDR3 runs 15 residues. CDR3 coding DNA: TGCGCCAGCAGCTTGATGGGGGGCTCAGGCACTGAAGCTTTCTTT. This sequence encodes CASSLMGGSGTEAFF.

The chain links TRBV5-1 to TRBJ2-7; D call uncertain. V was pared by 5 bases and J by 3 bases, with 15 bases between. Looked up from germline, CDR1 is SGHRS and CDR2 is YFSETQ. This CDR3 has 14 residues. In DNA form, the CDR3 reads TGCGCCAGCAGAATGGCTGGTACTGGCTACGAGCAGTACTTC. This translates into CASRMAGTGYEQYF.

About this clonotype: One junction end does not reproduce the germline sequence, and a read error may be involved. V is TRBV7-9 and J is TRBJ1-4; D not certain. This CDR3 contains 16 residues. Germline assignment: CDR1 SEHNR and CDR2 FQNEAQ (reference sequence). The CDR3 region is CAGSLSTDATNEKLFF. CDR3 DNA: TGTGCCGGCAGCTTATCCACAGATGCAACTAATGAAAAACTGTTTTTT.

This clonotype has at least ten counts. The chain employs TRBV29-1 and TRBJ2-5, with D hard to call. Germline V gene sequence: CDR1 SQVTM, CDR2 ANQGSEA. Trimming cost V 0 bases and J 2 bases, with 7 bases left between them. The CDR3 consists of 13 residues. CDR3 in DNA: TGCAGCGTTGAAGATCGACTTCAAGAGACCCAGTACTTC. It codes for CSVEDRLQETQYF.

This chain uses TRBV20-1 with TRBJ2-3; the D gene could be TRBD1 or TRBD2 (6 bases each). Germline values: CDR1 DFQATT, CDR2 SNEGSKA (reference sequence). The CDR3 is 16 residues long. Trimming shortened V by 1 base and J by 4 bases, and 18 bases separated the two germline ends. CDR3 protein: CSARGGARVPPDTQYF. CDR3 in DNA: TGCAGTGCTAGAGGGGGGGCGAGGGTTCCTCCAGATACGCAGTATTTT.

This clonotype was counted a few times. The chain joins TRBV7-6 to TRBJ2-7, with 8 bases lining up with TRBD2. This CDR3 region has 15 residues. CDR1 and CDR2 from the germline V gene are SGHVS and FNYEAQ. Trimming took 5 bases from V and 4 from J; bases not matched to a gene: 10. The CDR3 nucleotides are TGTGCCAGCAGCCCTAGCGTCCGGGAGGGGTACGAGCAGTACTTC. It specifies CASSPSVREGYEQYF.

This clonotype appeared many times. This chain joins TRBV29-1 and TRBJ2-5; TRBD2 might be the D (6 bases). CDR3 length equals 16 residues. Germline V gene data show CDR1 as SQVTM and CDR2 as ANQGSEA. V shed 2 bases and J shed 2 bases, with 18 bases lying between them. CDR3 in amino acids: CSVEWRRGWGQETQYF. The CDR3 DNA follows: TGCAGCGTTGAATGGCGGAGGGGTTGGGGGCAAGAGACCCAGTACTTC.

J is TRBJ2-7 and V is TRBV28; D is possibly TRBD1 or TRBD2 (5 bases each). Germline V gene lookup returns CDR1 MDHEN and CDR2 SYDVKM. Trimming stripped 2 bases from V and 2 bases from J, with 10 bases between. The CDR3 totals 14 residues. CDR3 loop: CASSLRQGAYEQYF. The CDR3 bases are TGTGCCAGCAGTTTACGGCAGGGAGCCTACGAGCAGTACTTC.

V usage is TRBV6-5 and J usage is TRBJ2-1; D may be TRBD2 (5 bases). From germline, CDR1 is MNHEY and CDR2 SVGAGI. V lost 0 bases and J 4 bases, leaving 10 bases between the germline ends. This CDR3 is 15 amino acids long. CDR3 protein: CASSYSGSHYNEQFF. CDR3 coding DNA: TGTGCCAGCAGTTACTCAGGGAGCCATTACAATGAGCAGTTCTTC.

This clonotype appeared many times. The chain combines TRBV19 with TRBJ2-3; D gene uncertain. This CDR3 spans 12 amino acids. Trimming pared 2 bases from V and 3 bases from J, leaving 3 bases between. Germline CDR1 LNHDA, CDR2 SQIVND (reference sequence). The CDR3 region is CASSILTDTQYF. The DNA of the CDR3 is TGTGCCAGTAGTATATTGACAGATACGCAGTATTTT. The whole variable domain, remainder taken from reference TRBV19 and TRBJ2-3, is DGGITQSPKYLFRKEGQNVTLSCEQNLNHDAMYWYRQDPGQGLRLIYYSQIVNDFQKGDIAEGYSVSREKKESFPLTVTSAQKNPTAFYLCASSILTDTQYFGPGTRLTVL.

This clonotype has at least ten counts. This sequence joins TRBV7-9 and TRBJ2-1; 12 bases align to TRBD1. J gave up 8 bases and V 5 bases, and 10 bases lay outside the gene matches. Per germline, CDR1 SEHNR and CDR2 FQNEAQ (reference sequence). This CDR3 comprises 16 residues. The CDR3 nucleotides are TGTGCCAGCAGCCGGCCGGGACAGGGGGCGCATGATGAGCAGTTCTTC. It codes for CASSRPGQGAHDEQFF.

In this sample, this clonotype turned up many times. This CDR3 reads CASSLGGATNEKLFF. The CDR3, as DNA: TGTGCCAGCAGTCTAGGGGGTGCAACTAATGAAAAACTGTTTTTT. The chain employs TRBV27 and TRBJ1-4; D might be TRBD1 (6 bases). Trimming removed 5 bases at V and 0 bases at J, with 10 bases between. From germline, CDR1 is MNHEY and CDR2 SMNVEV (reference sequence). CDR3 length: 15 amino acids.

The rearrangement links TRBV19 to TRBJ1-1; the D is unclear. In germline, CDR1 is LNHDA, CDR2 SQIVND (reference sequence). The CDR3 has 10 residues. The germline V and J ends were trimmed by 9 bases and 5 bases, with 7 bases remaining between them. CDR3 DNA: TGTGCCAGCCAAGGTACTGAAGCTTTCTTT. This encodes CASQGTEAFF.

The sample holds a few counts of this clonotype. The chain carries TRBV20-1 and TRBJ2-7; TRBD2 aligns across 10 bases. The CDR3 has 15 amino acids. J was trimmed by 5 bases and V by 0 bases; bases with no gene match: 7. The V gene's germline CDR1 is DFQATT and CDR2 SNEGSKA (reference sequence). This chain's CDR3 is CSARDPPSGSNEQYF. CDR3 in DNA: TGCAGTGCTAGAGATCCACCTAGCGGGAGCAACGAGCAGTACTTC.

This clonotype was counted ten times or more. V and J are TRBV7-6 and TRBJ2-2; D gene ambiguous. The CDR3 is made up of 15 amino acids. Trimming shortened V by 5 bases and J by 7 bases, and 17 bases separated the two germline ends. Germline V gene data show CDR1 as SGHVS and CDR2 as FNYEAQ. The CDR3 loop is CASSPTGSRHGELFF. CDR3 bases: TGTGCCAGCAGCCCAACGGGCTCCCGTCACGGGGAGCTGTTTTTT.

This clonotype was seen at least ten times. The CDR3 region is CASRPRERGEDAEAFF. The DNA of the CDR3 is TGTGCCAGCAGACCAAGGGAGCGTGGGGAAGACGCTGAAGCTTTCTTT. The genes are TRBV6-2 or TRBV6-3 and TRBJ1-1; D remains ambiguous. Germline V gene lookup returns CDR1 MNHEY and CDR2 SVGEGT. The CDR3 loop spans 16 amino acids. V was shortened by 6 bases and J by 6 bases, with 23 bases between the two germline ends.

With respect to this clonotype: It is likely a read error, because the conserved phenylalanine at the end of the CDR3 is missing. The rearrangement uses TRBV2 and TRBJ2-7; TRBD2 matches 9 bases. The CDR3 is 14 amino acids. The germline CDR1 and CDR2 sequences are SNHLY and FYNNEI. With 8 bases clipped from V and 2 bases from J, the junction kept 7 bases outside the gene matches. Here the CDR3 DNA reads TGTGCCAGCGGTTTAGCGGGGGCCGCCTACGAGCAGTACTAC. Translated: CASGLAGAAYEQYY.

About this clonotype itself: Just one base apart from a much larger clone, this may be a read error. This chain connects TRBV4-2 to TRBJ2-3; unclear D gene. CDR3 size: 11 residues. In germline, CDR1 is LGHNA, CDR2 YNFKEQ. The CDR3 reads CASSQDRSFLF. In DNA, the CDR3 is TGTGCCAGCAGCCAAGATAGGTCTTTCTTATTT.

This clonotype came up many times. The rearrangement uses TRBV11-2 and TRBJ2-7; 9 positions match TRBD1. Germline V lookup: CDR1 SGHAT, CDR2 FQNNGV. This CDR3 comprises 16 residues. Trimming took 6 bases from V and 7 from J; bases not matched to a gene: 16. CDR3 sequence (DNA): TGTGCCAGCAGTATCCGAGGGACAGGGCTCCTTCGGGAGCAGTACTTC. Translating it yields CASSIRGTGLLREQYF.

In its sample, this clonotype was seen many times. V usage is TRBV4-3 and J usage is TRBJ2-1; D remains ambiguous. The V gene's germline CDR1 is LGHNA and CDR2 YSLEER. The V and J ends lost 3 bases and 6 bases respectively, with 12 bases between them. The CDR3 length is 14 residues. The CDR3 sequence: CASSQEPMGNEQFF. As DNA, the CDR3 is TGCGCCAGCAGCCAGGAACCGATGGGCAATGAGCAGTTCTTC.

The chain has TRBV28 and TRBJ1-5, with 7 bases that match TRBD1. V lost 2 bases, J lost 4 bases, and 5 bases stayed unmatched. Germline assignment: CDR1 MDHEN and CDR2 SYDVKM. The CDR3 length is 15 residues. As DNA, the CDR3 is TGTGCCAGCAGTTTACAGGGGGTCGGGAATCAGCCCCAGCATTTT. Its protein is CASSLQGVGNQPQHF.

To note about this clonotype: A much larger clone lies one base from this, so it may be a read error. The J gene is TRBJ2-1, the V gene TRBV7-9; D is undetermined. CDR1 and CDR2 from the germline V gene are SEHNR and FQNEAQ (reference sequence). Trimming took 2 bases from V and 6 from J, leaving 2 bases between them. There are 11 residues in the CDR3. For the CDR3, the DNA is TGTGCCAGCAGCTTAACCAATGAGCAGTTCTTC. It specifies CASSLTNEQFF.